These 11 T cell receptor beta chains share one sample of origin, sequenced in a study of T cell responses to AZD1222 COVID-19 vaccine. This table comes from immunoSEQ multiplex PCR, and its TCRdb copy is limited to in-frame clones, with some not included. The table records 100,000 to 150,000 clones, 88% of them present only once. The source material was peripheral blood, sampled on day 0 of AZD1222 vaccination. The source is an adult in good health.

V is TRBV10-3 and J is TRBJ2-4; no firm D call. Trimming pared 5 bases from V and 5 bases from J, leaving 7 bases between. CDR1 and CDR2 from the germline V gene are ENHRY and SYGVKD. The CDR3 totals 12 residues. The CDR3 loop reads CAISTLENIQYF. CDR3 nucleotides: TGTGCCATCAGTACCTTAGAAAACATTCAGTACTTC.

The rearrangement links TRBV3-1 (or the pseudogene TRBV3-2) to TRBJ1-6; 7 bases line up with TRBD1. The CDR3 contains 14 residues. Per the germline V gene, CDR1 is LGHDT and CDR2 is YNNKEL (reference sequence). With V trimmed by 4 bases and J by 7 bases, 4 bases remained unmatched. As DNA, the CDR3 is TGTGCCAGCAGCCCGACAGGGAGAAATTCACCCCTCCACTTT. Its translation is CASSPTGRNSPLHF.

CDR3 nucleotide sequence: TGCGCCAGCAGCGGAAGGGGGCCAGGCACCGGGGAGCTGTTTTTT. Its protein product is CASSGRGPGTGELFF. This chain joins TRBV5-1 and TRBJ2-2, with TRBD1 matching over 7 bases. The germline V gene has CDR1 SGHRS and CDR2 YFSETQ. There are 15 residues in the CDR3. The J segment lost 4 bases and the V segment lost 4 bases, leaving 7 bases of the junction unmatched. Full variable domain (remainder filled in from reference TRBV5-1 and TRBJ2-2): KAGVTQTPRYLIKTRGQQVTLSCSPISGHRSVSWYQQTPGQGLQFLFEYFSETQRNKGNFPGRFSGRQFSNSRSEMNVSTLELGDSALYLCASSGRGPGTGELFFGEGSRLTVL.

This clone has only one observation. The CDR3 DNA is TGTGCCAGCAGCAAAACGGACAGCTCCTACAATGAGCAGTTCTTC. Translated, it gives CASSKTDSSYNEQFF. The chain uses TRBV9 and TRBJ2-1; a possible D gene is TRBD1 (6 bases). The CDR3 runs 15 residues. Germline V lookup: CDR1 SGDLS, CDR2 YYNGEE. V lost 4 bases, J lost 0 bases, and 11 bases lay in between.

This chain joins TRBV3-1 (or the pseudogene TRBV3-2) and TRBJ2-1; 8 nucleotides line up with TRBD1. Unmatched junction bases numbered 4, after V lost 3 bases and J lost 12 bases. The CDR3 runs to 12 residues. Germline loops: CDR1 LGHDT, CDR2 YNNKEL (reference sequence). The CDR3 sequence is CASSHQGAGQFF. The CDR3 coding sequence is TGTGCCAGCAGCCACCAGGGGGCCGGGCAGTTCTTC.

This clone was recorded a few times. A read error may produce the germline difference seen at one junction end. The chain employs TRBV5-4 and TRBJ1-1; 7 bases fit TRBD1. Germline V lookup: CDR1 SGHNT, CDR2 YYREEE (reference sequence). CDR3 length equals 14 residues. CDR3 loop: CASTLGDRNTEAFF. The CDR3 nucleotides read TGTGCCAGCACCTTGGGGGACAGGAACACTGAAGCTTTCTTT. Variable domain in full (rest from reference TRBV5-4 and TRBJ1-1): ETGVTQSPTHLIKTRGQQVTLRCSSQSGHNTVSWYQQALGQGPQFIFQYYREEENGRGNFPPRFSGLQFPNYSSELNVNALELDDSALYLCASTLGDRNTEAFFGQGTRLTVV.

The chain has TRBV19 and TRBJ1-1; D might be TRBD1 (5 bases). Germline CDR1 and CDR2: LNHDA and SQIVND (reference sequence). Trimming left V 5 bases short and J 0 bases short, with 16 bases between. This CDR3 comprises 16 residues. CDR3 sequence (DNA): TGTGCCAGTAGTCCCGCGCGAGGGGCGATGAACACTGAAGCTTTCTTT. Its protein product is CASSPARGAMNTEAFF.

V gene TRBV5-4 combines with J gene TRBJ2-2, with D perhaps matching TRBD1 or TRBD2 (5 bases each). The CDR3 loop spans 12 amino acids. V was trimmed by 3 bases and J by 5 bases, leaving 5 bases between them. Germline assignment: CDR1 SGHNT and CDR2 YYREEE (reference sequence). The CDR3 DNA reads as TGTGCCAGCAGCTGGGGGACCGGGGAGCTGTTTTTT. Residues: CASSWGTGELFF.

This chain uses TRBV11-3 with TRBJ2-1; D not certain. Germline V gene data show CDR1 as SGHNT and CDR2 as YENEEA. Trimming took 0 bases from V and 5 from J, leaving 5 bases between them. The CDR3 totals 13 residues. In nucleotides, the CDR3 is TGTGCCAGCAGCTTAGACACACACAATGAGCAGTTCTTC. It translates to CASSLDTHNEQFF.

The V and J genes are TRBV7-2 and TRBJ2-7; 11 bases fit TRBD2. Germline CDR1 is SGHTA and CDR2 is FQGNSA. The J segment lost 11 bases and the V segment lost 0 bases, leaving 9 bases of the junction unmatched. CDR3 length equals 15 residues. The CDR3 loop is CASSLALTSGSKEYF. CDR3 sequence (DNA): TGTGCCAGCAGCTTAGCGCTAACTAGCGGGAGTAAGGAGTACTTC.

The chain couples TRBV9 to TRBJ2-7; TRBD1 aligns across 8 bases. Germline trimming cut 2 bases from V and 4 bases from J; bases unmatched to any gene: 5. Germline-derived CDR1 and CDR2 are SGDLS and YYNGEE. The CDR3 runs 14 residues. The CDR3 bases are TGTGCCAGCAGCGTTGATCAGGGGGCATACGAGCAGTACTTC. Protein sequence: CASSVDQGAYEQYF.